This entry lists 31 T cell receptor beta chains sequenced from one sample in a study of blood T cells in healthy people across ages. For the second PCR, which ran for roughly 7 to 11 cycles, a sample-barcoded 5' primer and a J-beta primer mix were used. TCRdb processed the 5' RACE reads anew with MiXCR; each CDR3 protein has one entry. Among hundreds of thousands of distinct CDR3 sequences listed, roughly half were seen once. Sequencing input: blood. Every receptor here comes from a woman aged 80 or older in good health.

This chain uses TRBV20-1 with TRBJ1-6; possible D gene TRBD1, 6 bases. Looked up from germline, CDR1 is DFQATT and CDR2 is SNEGSKA (reference sequence). The CDR3 runs to 15 residues. The ends were cut back, 1 base at V and 7 bases at J, with 14 bases in the middle. In DNA, the CDR3 is TGCAGTGCTAGAGGGGGGGCTATGGGGAATTCACCCCTCCACTTT. Translation gives CSARGGAMGNSPLHF.

This chain connects TRBV4-2 to TRBJ1-2; 7 positions match TRBD1. CDR1 and CDR2 (germline): LGHNA, YNFKEQ. CDR3 length equals 16 residues. The trim removed 1 base at V and 2 bases at J, leaving 7 bases unmatched. The CDR3 nucleotides read TGTGCCAGCAGCCAAGGAGGACAGGTGCAGAACTATGGCTACACCTTC. Its protein product is CASSQGGQVQNYGYTF.

The chain combines TRBV6-6 with TRBJ2-2; D may be TRBD2 (6 bases). This CDR3 comprises 15 residues. From germline, CDR1 is MNHNY and CDR2 SVGAGI (reference sequence). Trimming left V 2 bases short and J 1 base short, with 8 bases between. CDR3 coding DNA: TGTGCCAGCAGTTACGTTAGCGGGAACACCGGGGAGCTGTTTTTT. Its translation: CASSYVSGNTGELFF.

This clonotype has only a few counts. This chain uses TRBV28 with TRBJ2-7; 14 bases fit TRBD2. The CDR3 length is 17 residues. Germline trimming cut 6 bases from V and 2 bases from J; bases unmatched to any gene: 9. Looked up from germline, CDR1 is MDHEN and CDR2 is SYDVKM. This CDR3 is CASSPGTSGRRPYEQYF. Here the CDR3 DNA reads TGTGCCAGCAGCCCTGGGACTAGCGGGAGAAGGCCCTACGAGCAGTACTTC.

In regard to this clonotype: A much larger clone differs from this one at a single base, so this may be a read error. Here the CDR3 DNA reads TGCGCCAGCAGCCAGGATCCCCTGGGACGAGCGGGAGTTGACGAGCAGTTCTTC. This encodes CASSQDPLGRAGVDEQFF. J is TRBJ2-1 and V is TRBV4-1, with 8 bases aligning to TRBD2. CDR3 size: 18 residues. Germline-derived CDR1 and CDR2 are MGHRA and YSYEKL. J gave up 10 bases and V 3 bases, and 20 bases lay outside the gene matches.

The rearrangement uses TRBV6-5 and TRBJ1-2; D not certain. The CDR3 covers 11 residues. The V end was cut by 7 bases, the J end by 7 bases, with 10 bases between. Germline CDR1 is MNHEY and CDR2 is SVGAGI. Here the CDR3 DNA reads TGTGCCAGCAAGGACGATCGTGGCTACACCTTC. Protein product: CASKDDRGYTF.

The V gene is TRBV29-1, the J gene TRBJ2-3, with D hard to call. The CDR3 loop spans 10 amino acids. Germline V gives CDR1 SQVTM, CDR2 ANQGSEA. Trimming stripped 7 bases from V and 4 bases from J, with 6 bases between. The CDR3 loop reads CSAGSDTQYF. CDR3 nucleotide sequence: TGCAGCGCCGGCTCAGATACGCAGTATTTT.

This clonotype showed up just a few times. The chain links TRBV15 to TRBJ1-1; 8 bases match TRBD1. This CDR3 is 16 amino acids long. Germline trimming cut 1 base from V and 5 bases from J; bases unmatched to any gene: 9. CDR1 is LNHNV and CDR2 is YYDKDF in the germline V gene (reference sequence). CDR3 DNA sequence: TGTGCCACCAGCAGAGGTGGTGCACAGGGGGATACTGAAGCTTTCTTT. This gives the protein CATSRGGAQGDTEAFF.

This clonotype has at least ten counts. The genes are TRBV20-1 and TRBJ2-5, with TRBD2 identical over 8 bases. The germline V gene has CDR1 DFQATT and CDR2 SNEGSKA (reference sequence). With 3 bases clipped from V and 4 bases from J, the junction kept 1 base outside the gene matches. The CDR3 has 12 amino acids. The CDR3 DNA reads TGCAGTGCTAGCGGGGGGGTAGAGACCCAGTACTTC. Its translation is CSASGGVETQYF.

Many counts were recorded for this clonotype. This may stem from a read error, because a much larger clone lies one nucleotide away. The chain links TRBV6-5 to TRBJ2-1; a possible D gene is TRBD1 (5 bases). The J call may be wrong; the DNA end is better matched by TRBJ2-7. Germline lookup yields CDR1 MNHEY and CDR2 SVGAGI. The CDR3 consists of 14 residues. Here the CDR3 DNA reads TGTGCCAGCAGCTATCTAGACAGCTACAATGAGCAGTACTTC. This gives the protein CASSYLDSYNEQYF.

This clonotype was seen a few times. V and J are TRBV16 and TRBJ1-5, with 8 nucleotides matching TRBD1. V was clipped by 3 bases and J by 6 bases; unmatched bases: 10. Germline V lookup: CDR1 KGHSY, CDR2 FQNENV. The CDR3 extends over 16 amino acids. CDR3 residues: CASSHARAGGSQPQHF. The CDR3, as DNA: TGTGCCAGCAGCCATGCCCGGGCAGGGGGCAGTCAGCCCCAGCATTTT.

A note on this clonotype: This may be a read error, as it is one base from a much larger clone. The chain couples TRBV12-3 or TRBV12-4 to TRBJ2-1; 7 bases agree with TRBD2. V lost 6 bases to trimming and J lost 0 bases; unmatched junction nucleotides: 8. There are 16 residues in the CDR3. The CDR3: CASRRTSVNSYNEQFF. DNA of the CDR3: TGTGCCAGCAGACGAACTAGCGTGAACTCCTACAATGAGCAGTTCTTC.

The chain uses TRBV20-1 and TRBJ2-3; TRBD2 matches 10 bases. The CDR3 is 15 amino acids. Germline CDR1 and CDR2: DFQATT and SNEGSKA (reference sequence). The V and J ends lost 6 bases and 5 bases, in that order; junction bases with no gene match: 11. CDR3 in DNA: TGCAGTGCGCAAGGCCTAGCGGGAGTTCTAGATACGCAGTATTTT. Translation gives CSAQGLAGVLDTQYF.

J is TRBJ2-1 and V is TRBV5-1, with D hard to call. The V end lost 4 bases, the J end lost 0 bases, and 11 bases lay between the germline ends. Germline-derived CDR1 and CDR2 are SGHRS and YFSETQ. The CDR3 sequence is 15 residues long. The CDR3 DNA reads TGCGCCAGCAGCCAGGCGGAGATCTCCTACAATGAGCAGTTCTTC. It translates to CASSQAEISYNEQFF.

This clonotype showed up just a few times. CDR3 nucleotide sequence: TGCGCCAGCAGCTTGGAGGCAGGCTATGGCTACACCTTC. Protein product: CASSLEAGYGYTF. V is TRBV5-1 and J is TRBJ1-2; no clear D gene. The CDR3 sequence is 13 residues long. V lost 0 bases and J lost 4, with 7 bases in between. Germline V gene lookup returns CDR1 SGHRS and CDR2 YFSETQ.

The chain is built from TRBV10-3 and TRBJ2-5, with 9 bases that match TRBD2. The CDR3 totals 13 residues. Germline trimming cut 6 bases from V and 4 bases from J; bases unmatched to any gene: 3. CDR1 is ENHRY and CDR2 is SYGVKD in the germline V gene. CDR3 protein: CAIRAGGGETQYF. The CDR3 nucleotides are TGTGCCATCAGAGCGGGGGGTGGAGAGACCCAGTACTTC.

The genes are TRBV6-2 or TRBV6-3 and TRBJ2-7, with D possibly being TRBD1 (6 bases). V was shortened by 5 bases and J by 1 base, with 12 bases between the two germline ends. CDR3 length equals 14 residues. From germline, CDR1 is MNHEY and CDR2 SVGEGT. The CDR3 region is CASSHPTGSYEQYF. DNA of the CDR3: TGTGCCAGCAGTCACCCGACAGGTTCCTACGAGCAGTACTTC.

This clonotype was observed at least ten times. This CDR3 reads CASSLASGSADTQYF. The CDR3 region has the DNA TGCGCCAGCAGCTTGGCTAGCGGGAGTGCAGATACGCAGTATTTT. The chain uses TRBV5-1 and TRBJ2-3, with 10 positions matching TRBD2. The CDR3 is made up of 15 amino acids. Germline values: CDR1 SGHRS, CDR2 YFSETQ. Trimming took 0 bases from V and 4 from J; bases not matched to a gene: 2.

The chain carries TRBV6-2 or TRBV6-3 and TRBJ2-5; D gene ambiguous. The CDR3 totals 15 residues. V dropped 6 bases and J dropped 2 bases, with 16 bases sitting between them. CDR1 and CDR2 (germline): MNHEY, SVGEGT. Here the CDR3 DNA reads TGTGCCAGCAGCCGACCCGTCCTGAATCAAGAGACCCAGTACTTC. It is translated as CASSRPVLNQETQYF.

Regarding this clonotype: Since a much larger clone is just one base distant, this may be a read error. The rearrangement joins TRBV6-5 to TRBJ2-3, with unresolved D. Germline V lookup: CDR1 MNHEY, CDR2 SVGAGI. CDR3 size: 14 residues. DNA of the CDR3: TGTGCCAGCAGTGACTCTTCCCGCCCGGATACGCAGTATTTT. It encodes CASSDSSRPDTQYF.

This clonotype showed up many times. J is TRBJ2-7 and V is TRBV18; 7 nucleotides line up with TRBD2. The CDR3 loop spans 15 amino acids. Germline V gives CDR1 KGHSH, CDR2 LQKENI. Trimming cost V 3 bases and J 0 bases; bases outside gene matches: 5. The CDR3 spells CASSPLGGSSYEQYF. For the CDR3, the DNA is TGTGCCAGCTCACCCCTGGGAGGGAGCTCCTACGAGCAGTACTTC.

This clonotype has a handful of counts. A much larger clone is a single base away; this may be a read error. This chain uses TRBV4-1 with TRBJ2-7; D unclear. Looked up from germline, CDR1 is MGHRA and CDR2 is YSYEKL. Trimming shortened V by 5 bases and J by 7 bases, and 15 bases separated the two germline ends. The CDR3 spans 13 residues. The DNA of the CDR3 is TGCGCCAGCAGCATCCGACCCGTCAATGAGCAGTACTTC. Translating it yields CASSIRPVNEQYF.

On this clonotype: One end of the junction fails to match germline, which may point to a read error. The genes are TRBV9 and TRBJ2-5, with 10 bases identical to TRBD2. This CDR3 has 16 residues. CDR1 SGDLS and CDR2 YYNGEE come from the germline V gene. CDR3 sequence reads: CASSVASGRALEAQYF. In nucleotides, the CDR3 is TGTGCCAGCAGCGTAGCAAGCGGGAGGGCCCTAGAGGCCCAGTACTTC. The complete variable domain, with remaining parts taken from reference TRBV9 and TRBJ2-5, reads DSGVTQTPKHLITATGQRVTLRCSPRSGDLSVYWYQQSLDQGLQFLIQYYNGEERAKGNILERFSAQQFPDLHSELNLSSLELGDSALYFCASSVASGRALEAQYFGPGTRLLVL.

This clonotype was detected only once. The J gene is TRBJ2-1, the V gene TRBV7-2; no definite D call. TRBJ2-7 explains the end of the DNA better; the J call may be wrong. The length of the CDR3 is 15 residues. CDR1 and CDR2 from the germline V gene are SGHTA and FQGNSA. Here the CDR3 DNA reads TGTGCCAGCAGCTTAGGTTCAAGCGCGTCCAACGAGCAGTACTTC. This sequence encodes CASSLGSSASNEQYF.

This clonotype has at least ten counts. The chain uses TRBV5-1 and TRBJ2-5; D may be TRBD1 (6 bases). Trimming removed 5 bases at V and 2 bases at J, with 10 bases between. The germline V gene encodes CDR1 SGHRS and CDR2 YFSETQ. The CDR3 sequence is 13 residues long. CDR3 region: CASRTGPQETQYF. CDR3 in DNA: TGCGCCAGCAGAACAGGGCCGCAAGAGACCCAGTACTTC.

This clonotype has just a few counts. The V and J genes are TRBV3-1 and TRBJ2-7; D is uncertain. Germline lookup yields CDR1 LGHDT and CDR2 YNNKEL (reference sequence). The V end was cut by 4 bases, the J end by 2 bases, with 12 bases between. This CDR3 has 14 amino acids. The CDR3 region is CASSPQVGPYEQYF. CDR3 nucleotide sequence: TGTGCCAGCAGCCCTCAAGTTGGTCCCTACGAGCAGTACTTC.

This clonotype was recorded many times. This chain connects TRBV7-9 to TRBJ2-1; 8 positions agree with TRBD1. Germline loops: CDR1 SEHNR, CDR2 FQNEAQ (reference sequence). The CDR3 is made up of 16 amino acids. The V and J ends lost 1 base and 6 bases, in that order; junction bases with no gene match: 8. CDR3 residues: CASSLVGQGASNEQFF. The CDR3 DNA reads as TGTGCCAGCAGCTTAGTAGGGCAGGGGGCAAGCAATGAGCAGTTCTTC.

This clonotype was detected ten times or more. The chain has TRBV7-2 and TRBJ2-7; D might be TRBD1 or TRBD2, each matching 5 bases. V shed 7 bases and J shed 2 bases, with 9 bases lying between them. CDR3 length equals 12 residues. Germline V gene lookup returns CDR1 SGHTA and CDR2 FQGNSA. The CDR3 protein is CASMRDPYEQYF. CDR3 DNA: TGTGCCAGCATGAGGGACCCCTACGAGCAGTACTTC. Together with reference TRBV7-2 and TRBJ2-7, the CDR3 gives the full variable domain: GAGVSQSPSNKVTEKGKDVELRCDPISGHTALYWYRQSLGQGLEFLIYFQGNSAPDKSGLPSDRFSAERTGGSVSTLTIQRTQQEDSAVYLCASMRDPYEQYFGPGTRLTVT.

The chain has TRBV20-1 and TRBJ2-7; 9 bases align to TRBD1. Trimming took 1 base from V and 2 from J; bases not matched to a gene: 6. Germline loops: CDR1 DFQATT, CDR2 SNEGSKA (reference sequence). The length of the CDR3 is 15 residues. In DNA form, the CDR3 reads TGCAGTGCTAGAGCCCGGGACAGGGAAACCTACGAGCAGTACTTC. Protein product: CSARARDRETYEQYF.

The CDR3 bases are TGTGCCAGTAGTATAGTCCCCGGCAGGGGGGCTGAAGCTTTCTTT. The encoded protein is CASSIVPGRGAEAFF. The chain uses TRBV19 and TRBJ1-1; 7 bases map to TRBD1. There are 15 residues in the CDR3. The junction had 8 bases not matched to a gene; V was cut back by 1 base and J by 6 bases. The germline gives CDR1 LNHDA, CDR2 SQIVND (reference sequence).

This clonotype was detected many times. The gene calls are TRBV6-6 and TRBJ2-4; D gene uncertain. There are 17 residues in the CDR3. Germline V CDR1 and CDR2: MNHNY, SVGAGI (reference sequence). V was pared by 5 bases and J by 0 bases, with 17 bases between. The DNA of the CDR3 is TGTGCCAGCAGTAGCGTCTCAGGCTCAATAGCCAAAAACATTCAGTACTTC. This encodes CASSSVSGSIAKNIQYF.